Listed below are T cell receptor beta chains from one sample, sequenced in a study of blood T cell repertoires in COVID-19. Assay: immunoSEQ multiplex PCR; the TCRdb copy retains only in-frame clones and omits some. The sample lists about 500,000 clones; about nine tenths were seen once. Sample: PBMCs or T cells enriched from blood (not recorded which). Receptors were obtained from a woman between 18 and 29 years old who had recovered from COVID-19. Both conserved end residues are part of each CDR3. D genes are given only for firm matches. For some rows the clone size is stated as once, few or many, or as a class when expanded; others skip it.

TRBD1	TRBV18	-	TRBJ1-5	TGTGCCAGCTCACCAACGACAGGGCTGAATCAGCCCCAGCATTTT	CASSPTTGLNQPQHF
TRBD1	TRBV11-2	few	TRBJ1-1	TGTGCCAGCAGCTCCAGACAGGGGACTGAAGCTTTCTTT	CASSSRQGTEAFF
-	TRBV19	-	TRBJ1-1	TGTGCCAGTTGCCCTGTAACGGGGGGCCAGACTTTCTTT	CASCPVTGGQTFF
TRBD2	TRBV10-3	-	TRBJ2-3	TGTGCCACCGAACTAGCGGGGAGTAAAGATACGCAGTATTTT	CATELAGSKDTQYF
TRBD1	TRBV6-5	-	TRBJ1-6	TGTGCAACCGCGGACAGGGCACCCTATAATTCACCCCTCCACTTT	CATADRAPYNSPLHF
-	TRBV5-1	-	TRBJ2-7	TGCGCCAGCAGCTTCGGCCCTAGCGATACCGAGCAGTACTTC	CASSFGPSDTEQYF
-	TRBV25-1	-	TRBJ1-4	TGTGCCAGCAGTCTCCAGGGTGTTTCGGTTTTT	CASSLQGVSVF
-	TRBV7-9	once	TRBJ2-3	TGTGCCAGCAGCTTAGTGGACACCACAGATACGCAGTATTTT	CASSLVDTTDTQYF
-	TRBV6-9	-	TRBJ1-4	TGTGCCAGCAGTTACAGGGATTACGAAAAACTGTTTTTT	CASSYRDYEKLFF
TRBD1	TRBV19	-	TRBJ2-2	TGTGCCAGTACACCGGGACAGGGAACCGGGGAGCTGTTTTTT	CASTPGQGTGELFF
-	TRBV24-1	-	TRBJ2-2	TGTGCCACCAGTGAGGGGGGTCCCGGGGAGCTGTTTTTT	CATSEGGPGELFF
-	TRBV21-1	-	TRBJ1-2	TGTGCCAGCAGCACCAAAGAAAGGGGGCGCATCGATGGCTACACCTTC	CASSTKERGRIDGYTF
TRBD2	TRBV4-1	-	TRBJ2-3	TGCGCCAGCAGCCTTATAGCGGGGGGAACAGATACGCAGTATTTT	CASSLIAGGTDTQYF
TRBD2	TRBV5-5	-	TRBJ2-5	TGTGCCAGCAGTCCCAGGACTAGCGGGTTCCAAGAGACCCAGTACTTC	CASSPRTSGFQETQYF
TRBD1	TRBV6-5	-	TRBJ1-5	TGTGCCAGCAGTTACCGCCAGGGGGCAGGGGCTCAGCCCCAGCATTTT	CASSYRQGAGAQPQHF
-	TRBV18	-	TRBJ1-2	TGTGCCAGCTCCCAAGAAATGTGGGGACTGATCAACTATGGCTACACCTTC	CASSQEMWGLINYGYTF
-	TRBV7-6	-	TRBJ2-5	TGTGCCAGCAGCTTAGGGGGGGATGAGACCCAGTACTTC	CASSLGGDETQYF
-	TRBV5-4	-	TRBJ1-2	TGTGCCAGCAGCTTGGGCGGCGTCCTCCATGGCTACACCTTC	CASSLGGVLHGYTF
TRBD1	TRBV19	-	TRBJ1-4	TGTGCCAGCCGGGACAGGGCCTATGCAACTAATGAAAAACTGTTTTTT	CASRDRAYATNEKLFF
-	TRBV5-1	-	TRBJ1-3	TGCGCCAGCAGGCAGGGTATGGCCTCTGGAAACACCATATATTTT	CASRQGMASGNTIYF
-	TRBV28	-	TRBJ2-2	TGTGCCAGCGGGAGAACCGGGGAGCTGTTTTTT	CASGRTGELFF
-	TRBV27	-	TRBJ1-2	TGTGCCAGCAGTTTATTCGCGGGTTCCTATGGCTACACCTTC	CASSLFAGSYGYTF
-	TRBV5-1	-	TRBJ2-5	TGCGCCAGCAGGAGGGAGGTCGGGGAGACCCAGTACTTC	CASRREVGETQYF
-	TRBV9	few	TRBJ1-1	TGTGCCAGCAGCGTAGGGGGGGACACTGAAGCTTTCTTT	CASSVGGDTEAFF
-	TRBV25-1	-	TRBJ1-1	TGTGCCAGCAGTGAAAGAGCGCAAAGTGAAGCTTTCTTT	CASSERAQSEAFF
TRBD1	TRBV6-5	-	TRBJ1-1	TGTGCCAGCAGCCTCTGGACAGGGGGAACTGAAGCTTTCTTT	CASSLWTGGTEAFF
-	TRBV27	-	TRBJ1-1	TGTGCCAGCAGTTTGGGGAGGAACACTGAAGCTTTCTTT	CASSLGRNTEAFF
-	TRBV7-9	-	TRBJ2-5	TGTGCCAGCAGCTCGGACAGAAGCCAAGAGACCCAGTACTTC	CASSSDRSQETQYF
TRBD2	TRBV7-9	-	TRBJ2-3	TGTGCCAGCAGCTACCCGGGACTAGCGGGGAGAGATACGCAGTATTTT	CASSYPGLAGRDTQYF
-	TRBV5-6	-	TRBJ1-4	TGTGCCAGCAGCCGAGTTGCTAATGAAAAACTGTTTTTT	CASSRVANEKLFF
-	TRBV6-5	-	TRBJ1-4	TGTGCCAGCAGGACATCGCGGGAGGAAAAACTGTTTTTT	CASRTSREEKLFF
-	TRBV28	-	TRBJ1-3	TGTGCCAGCAGTTTTACCCTAGGGGGAACTGGAAACACCATATATTTT	CASSFTLGGTGNTIYF
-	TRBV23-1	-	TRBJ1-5	TGCGCCAGCAATGGCCTGAGACACCGATGTTATAATCAGCCCCAGCATTTT	CASNGLRHRCYNQPQHF
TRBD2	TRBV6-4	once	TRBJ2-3	TGTGCCAGCAGTTCCAGCGGGGGGGGGTCCACAGATACGCAGTATTTT	CASSSSGGGSTDTQYF
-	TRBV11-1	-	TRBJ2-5	TGTGCCAGCAGCGACAGGATCAAAGGGGAGACCCAGTACTTC	CASSDRIKGETQYF
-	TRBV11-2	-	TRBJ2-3	TGTGCCAGCAGCTTAGGGCAGGGAAGCACAGATACGCAGTATTTT	CASSLGQGSTDTQYF
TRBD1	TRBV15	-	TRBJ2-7	TGTGCCACCAGCAGGGACAGGACCTACGAGCAGTACTTC	CATSRDRTYEQYF
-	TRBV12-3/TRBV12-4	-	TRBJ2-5	TGTGCCAGCAGTTTCAGTACAGAGACCCAGTACTTC	CASSFSTETQYF
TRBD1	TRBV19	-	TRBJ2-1	TGTGCCAGTAGTCTCACCGGGACAGCGAATAATGAGCAGTTCTTC	CASSLTGTANNEQFF
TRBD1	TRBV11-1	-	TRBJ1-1	TGTGCCAGCAGTTTACAGGGGGGCAACACTGAAGCTTTCTTT	CASSLQGGNTEAFF
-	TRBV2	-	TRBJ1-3	TGTGCCGTAGGGGATAATGGAAACACCATATATTTT	CAVGDNGNTIYF
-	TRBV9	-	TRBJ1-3	TGTGCCAGCAGTTGGGGCGGAAACACCATATATTTT	CASSWGGNTIYF
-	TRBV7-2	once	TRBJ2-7	TGTGCCAGCAGCCCCGCCAGGCTAAGTTACGAGCAGTACTTC	CASSPARLSYEQYF
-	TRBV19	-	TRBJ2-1	TGTGCCAGTAGTATCTGGGGGGACAATGAGCAGTTCTTC	CASSIWGDNEQFF
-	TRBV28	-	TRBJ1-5	TGTGCCAGCAGCGAACCGGGGGTTGGCAATCAGCCCCAGCATTTT	CASSEPGVGNQPQHF
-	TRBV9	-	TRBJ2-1	TGTGCCAGCAGCGTATCCCCCATACGGGGTCACAATGAGCAGTTCTTC	CASSVSPIRGHNEQFF
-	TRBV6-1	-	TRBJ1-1	TGTGCCAGCAGTGAATTTCGCACTAGCCTCACTGAAGCTTTCTTT	CASSEFRTSLTEAFF